The 18 T cell receptor beta chains in this list originate from one sample, sequenced in a study of cytomegalovirus exposure and HLA in healthy donors. The PCR employed 60 Vbeta primers together with 13 Jbeta primers. Libraries were prepared by immunoSEQ multiplex PCR; TCRdb keeps only in-frame clonotypes and omits some of them. The data contain around 130,000 clones, 70% to 80% of them singletons. Source material: PBMCs. Receptors were obtained from a man in his late teens or twenties in good health and CMV-seronegative.

The chain is built from TRBV28 and TRBJ1-5; TRBD1 matches at 8 bases. V gave up 4 bases and J gave up 5 bases; unmatched junction bases: 10. Germline V gives CDR1 MDHEN, CDR2 SYDVKM. The CDR3 extends over 16 amino acids. DNA of the CDR3: TGTGCCAGCAGTTACTCCCACAGGGGGACAGATCAGCCCCAGCATTTT. This encodes CASSYSHRGTDQPQHF.

The chain recombines TRBV4-1 with TRBJ2-7, with 7 positions matching TRBD1. From germline, CDR1 is MGHRA and CDR2 YSYEKL. The CDR3 covers 15 residues. The trim removed 1 base at V and 1 base at J, leaving 4 bases unmatched. The CDR3 protein is CASSQGTGQSYEQYF. Here the CDR3 DNA reads TGCGCCAGCAGCCAAGGGACAGGACAATCCTACGAGCAGTACTTC.

The CDR3 DNA is TGTGCCAGCAGTGGACAGGGGAGCCGCAATCAGCCCCAGCATTTT. Translating gives CASSGQGSRNQPQHF. V and J are TRBV6-1 and TRBJ1-5, with TRBD1 matching over 8 bases. Germline CDR1 is MNHNS and CDR2 is SASEGT. The CDR3 is made up of 15 amino acids. Trimming took 4 bases from V and 2 from J; bases not matched to a gene: 4.

On this clone itself: One junction end does not reproduce the germline sequence, and a read error may be involved. The chain joins TRBV7-7 to TRBJ2-2; D call uncertain. This CDR3 comprises 17 residues. CDR1 and CDR2 (germline): SSHAT, FNYEAQ (reference sequence). This CDR3 reads CASSRVVLSEQTGELFF. DNA of the CDR3: TGTGCTAGCAGCCGGGTTGTGCTTTCCGAGCAGACCGGGGAGCTGTTTTTT. The full variable domain, its missing parts supplied by reference TRBV7-7 and TRBJ2-2, is GAGVSQSPRYKVTKRGQDVTLRCDPISSHATLYWYQQALGQGPEFLTYFNYEAQPDKSGLPSDRFSAERPEGSISTLTIQRTEQRDSAMYRCASSRVVLSEQTGELFFGEGSRLTVL.

V usage is TRBV5-4 and J usage is TRBJ2-7, with D possibly TRBD2 on 5 matching bases. CDR3 length equals 13 residues. Trimming took off 4 bases at V and 4 bases at J, with 12 bases between the two ends. From germline, CDR1 is SGHNT and CDR2 YYREEE (reference sequence). The CDR3 here is CASSPPGGYEQYF. CDR3 bases: TGTGCCAGCAGCCCCCCCGGAGGTTACGAGCAGTACTTC.

V usage is TRBV6-5 and J usage is TRBJ1-1; D unresolved. The germline V and J ends were trimmed by 6 bases and 5 bases, with 13 bases remaining between them. CDR1 and CDR2 from the germline V gene are MNHEY and SVGAGI. The CDR3 spans 13 residues. This chain's CDR3 is CASSVRGGTEAFF. CDR3 DNA: TGTGCCAGCAGCGTCCGGGGTGGGACTGAAGCTTTCTTT.

The rearrangement joins TRBV7-9 to TRBJ2-7, with 9 positions matching TRBD1. V trimming: 7 bases; J trimming: 1 base; junction bases outside the gene matches: 8. Germline V gives CDR1 SEHNR, CDR2 FQNEAQ (reference sequence). The CDR3 consists of 15 residues. CDR3 in amino acids: CASTKTGTGSYEQYF. The CDR3 nucleotides read TGTGCCAGCACCAAGACCGGGACAGGGTCCTACGAGCAGTACTTC.

This chain joins TRBV11-3 and TRBJ1-1; TRBD1 aligns across 8 bases. J lost 4 bases, V lost 8 bases, and 3 bases had no gene match. Looked up from germline, CDR1 is SGHNT and CDR2 is YENEEA. The CDR3 runs to 12 residues. The CDR3 loop reads CASQTGGTEAFF. CDR3 in DNA: TGTGCCAGCCAAACAGGGGGCACTGAAGCTTTCTTT.

Points on this clone: One junction end does not reproduce the germline sequence, and a read error may be involved. The chain recombines TRBV7-7 with TRBJ2-2, with a weak D call TRBD1 (7 bases). The germline CDR1 and CDR2 sequences are SSHAT and FNYEAQ (reference sequence). The CDR3 has 16 residues. The CDR3 DNA reads TGTGCTAGCAGCCGTAACAGGGGAGGGAACACCGGGGAGCTGTTTTTT. This sequence encodes CASSRNRGGNTGELFF. Based on the CDR3 plus reference TRBV7-7 and TRBJ2-2, the full variable domain is GAGVSQSPRYKVTKRGQDVTLRCDPISSHATLYWYQQALGQGPEFLTYFNYEAQPDKSGLPSDRFSAERPEGSISTLTIQRTEQRDSAMYRCASSRNRGGNTGELFFGEGSRLTVL.

The V call is TRBV7-9, the J call TRBJ1-4; TRBD1 matches 11 bases. This CDR3 region has 16 residues. CDR1 is SEHNR and CDR2 is FQNEAQ in the germline V gene (reference sequence). The V and J ends lost 4 bases and 4 bases, in that order; junction bases with no gene match: 5. The CDR3 sequence is CASSSGQGENNEKLFF. In DNA form, the CDR3 reads TGTGCCAGCAGCTCGGGACAGGGGGAGAATAATGAAAAACTGTTTTTT.

J is TRBJ2-7 and V is TRBV6-5; no clear D. V lost 5 bases and J 0 bases, leaving 14 bases between the germline ends. The CDR3 is made up of 15 amino acids. The germline CDR1 and CDR2 sequences are MNHEY and SVGAGI. The CDR3 sequence is CASSPALRSSYEQYV. In DNA form, the CDR3 reads TGTGCCAGCAGTCCGGCCCTTAGGAGCTCCTACGAGCAGTACGTC.

The gene calls are TRBV6-6 and TRBJ2-7; perhaps TRBD1 as D (6 bases). The CDR3 spans 14 residues. The V gene's germline CDR1 is MNHNY and CDR2 SVGAGI (reference sequence). Deletions cut 6 bases from V and 0 bases from J, with 12 bases between. In DNA, the CDR3 is TGTGCCAGCAGCTTTGACAGGTTCTCCTACGAGCAGTACTTC. Residues: CASSFDRFSYEQYF.

This clone was observed once. The rearrangement uses TRBV12-5 and TRBJ1-5, with D uncertain. CDR1 and CDR2 (germline): LGHNT, FRNRAP. This CDR3 spans 14 amino acids. Trimming left V 0 bases short and J 6 bases short, with 9 bases between. This CDR3 is CASGLVRGSQPQHF. DNA of the CDR3: TGTGCTAGTGGTTTGGTACGGGGTTCTCAGCCCCAGCATTTT.

The chain links TRBV4-1 to TRBJ1-2, with D possibly being TRBD1 (5 bases). CDR1 and CDR2 from the germline V gene are MGHRA and YSYEKL. V lost 1 base and J lost 7, with 13 bases in between. The CDR3 is 14 residues long. The CDR3 nucleotides read TGCGCCAGCAGCCAAGGTACAGGTCTCGGTGGCTACACCTTC. Residues: CASSQGTGLGGYTF.

V and J are TRBV7-2 and TRBJ2-4; perhaps TRBD2 as D (7 bases). CDR1 is SGHTA, CDR2 FQGNSA, per germline. The CDR3 consists of 17 residues. Trimming left V 0 bases short and J 6 bases short, with 18 bases between. The CDR3: CASSLARGGPLGNIQYF. Here the CDR3 DNA reads TGTGCCAGCAGCTTAGCTAGGGGGGGCCCTTTGGGAAACATTCAGTACTTC.

The chain carries TRBV7-9 and TRBJ2-3; no clear D gene. In germline, CDR1 is SEHNR, CDR2 FQNEAQ (reference sequence). V lost 5 bases to trimming and J lost 4 bases, with 19 bases between them. There are 16 residues in the CDR3. CDR3 in DNA: TGTGCCAGCAGCCCCTGGAGAGATGGAGATGCAGATACGCAGTATTTT. It specifies CASSPWRDGDADTQYF.

The V call is TRBV6-6, the J call TRBJ2-5, with D possibly TRBD2 on 6 matching bases. The germline V gene has CDR1 MNHNY and CDR2 SVGAGI (reference sequence). Trimming took off 5 bases at V and 5 bases at J, with 12 bases between the two ends. This CDR3 spans 13 amino acids. CDR3 nucleotide sequence: TGTGCCAGCAGTCGGGGGATGCGGGAGACCCAGTACTTC. Protein sequence: CASSRGMRETQYF.

The DNA for the CDR3 is TGTGCCAGCAGCAGCCGTACAGAGAACACTGAAGCTTTCTTT. Encoded protein: CASSSRTENTEAFF. This chain links TRBV4-2 with TRBJ1-1, with D uncertain. The germline V gene has CDR1 LGHNA and CDR2 YNFKEQ. The V gene lost 5 bases and the J gene lost 1 base, with 11 bases spanning the gap. This CDR3 region has 14 residues.